The next 21 T cell receptor beta chains were all read from a single sample in a study of T-cell reconstitution after alpha-beta-depleted transplantation in children listed by TCRdb under 2016. The library was built by means of PCR. Sequenced on an Illumina HiSeq 2500. TCR libraries were prepared with molecular barcoding, using unique molecular identifiers to normalize TCRbeta repertoire quantification. TCRdb passed the public sequencing reads through fastp at Q25 and MiXCR, retaining productive beta sequences. Under each unique CDR3 protein, matching rows form one entry showing the most common genes and DNA. Recorded for this sample are 450,000 to 600,000 distinct CDR3 sequences; 18% of them occurred a single time. Roughly 3.3% of the sample is in the top ten clones. Material: PBMCs from the stem cell graft donor, obtained from the stem cell graft. The receptors were gathered from a human donor who donated a stem cell graft to a child with acute lymphoblastic leukemia.

This clonotype was seen only a few times. This chain joins TRBV12-3 or TRBV12-4 and TRBJ2-7; D is possibly TRBD2 (5 bases). The V end was cut by 6 bases, the J end by 0 bases, with 9 bases between. CDR3 length: 13 amino acids. The CDR3 region is CASRDWSSYEQYF. CDR3 DNA sequence: TGTGCCAGCAGGGACTGGAGCTCCTACGAGCAGTACTTC.

The CDR3 DNA follows: TGTGCCAGCAGGGACAGGTACAGTCCAACCTACGAGCAGTACTTC. Encoded protein: CASRDRYSPTYEQYF. The rearrangement links TRBV21-1 to TRBJ2-7; the table assigns TRBD1, which was not confirmed against the DNA. TRBV21-1 constitutes a pseudogene. The CDR3 extends over 15 amino acids.

The chain combines TRBV7-2 with TRBJ1-5; D gene uncertain. In germline, CDR1 is SGHTA, CDR2 FQGNSA. This CDR3 is built from 16 residues. With 5 bases removed from V and 4 bases from J, the gap between germline ends came to 18 bases. The CDR3 coding sequence is TGTGCCAGCAGCCCCCGAGGCCAACCCTCGAATCAGCCCCAGCATTTT. This gives the protein CASSPRGQPSNQPQHF.

The chain links TRBV5-1 to TRBJ2-3, with D perhaps given as TRBD1 or TRBD2 (6 bases each). The germline gives CDR1 SGHRS, CDR2 YFSETQ. V gave up 3 bases and J gave up 4 bases, with 12 bases separating them. The CDR3 totals 14 residues. The CDR3 is CASSSWGAADTQYF. In DNA, the CDR3 is TGCGCCAGCAGCTCTTGGGGGGCCGCAGATACGCAGTATTTT.

In its sample, this clonotype was seen a few times. The chain has TRBV5-5 and TRBJ2-3; 7 bases are a match to TRBD1. CDR3 length equals 16 residues. V was clipped by 0 bases and J by 3 bases; unmatched bases: 7. Germline loops: CDR1 SGHKS, CDR2 YYEKEE (reference sequence). The CDR3 DNA is TGTGCCAGCAGCTTGGAACGGGCAGGGGGAACAGATACGCAGTATTTT. Protein sequence: CASSLERAGGTDTQYF.

The V and J genes are TRBV7-3 and TRBJ2-7, with D hard to call. Per germline, CDR1 SGHTA and CDR2 FQGTGA. The ends were cut back, 1 base at V and 6 bases at J, with 10 bases in the middle. The CDR3 totals 13 residues. The CDR3 DNA follows: TGTGCCAGCAGCTTAATTTCGGCTAGCGAGCAGTACTTC. It codes for CASSLISASEQYF.

A few counts support this clonotype. This chain connects TRBV7-8 to TRBJ2-1; D not certain. Germline V gives CDR1 SGHVS, CDR2 FQNEAQ. V lost 1 base and J 6 bases, leaving 16 bases between the germline ends. This CDR3 region has 16 residues. This chain's CDR3 is CASSLGGLWPRNEQFF. For the CDR3, the DNA is TGTGCCAGCAGCTTAGGAGGTCTATGGCCCCGCAATGAGCAGTTCTTC.

The V gene is TRBV5-1, the J gene TRBJ2-2; TRBD1 is a possible D gene (7 bases). Germline CDR1 is SGHRS and CDR2 is YFSETQ. The CDR3 is 14 residues long. V lost 7 bases to trimming and J lost 0 bases, with 10 bases between them. CDR3 loop: CASARGANTGELFF. Here the CDR3 DNA reads TGCGCCAGCGCCAGGGGGGCGAACACCGGGGAGCTGTTTTTT.

The chain combines TRBV29-1 with TRBJ2-1; D unresolved. The CDR3 runs to 12 residues. Trimming removed 0 bases from V and 7 bases from J, with 7 bases in between. CDR1 and CDR2 from the germline V gene are SQVTM and ANQGSEA. CDR3 bases: TGCAGCGTTGAAGATCTGGGTAATGAGCAGTTCTTC. It is translated as CSVEDLGNEQFF.

The chain has TRBV27 and TRBJ2-1; 8 bases are shared with TRBD2. J was trimmed by 4 bases and V by 7 bases; bases with no gene match: 18. The CDR3 is 18 amino acids. Germline V gene sequence: CDR1 MNHEY, CDR2 SMNVEV (reference sequence). The DNA of the CDR3 is TGTGCCAGCAAACGGAGAGTAGGCGGGAGGCCACTGTACAATGAGCAGTTCTTC. It specifies CASKRRVGGRPLYNEQFF.

The table lists this clonotype with a count of one. The CDR3 coding sequence is TGTGCCAGCAGTTTCGGAGGGGGCACACCTCGAAGCATTCAGTACTTC. Translation: CASSFGGGTPRSIQYF. This chain joins TRBV27 and TRBJ2-4, with a weak D call TRBD1 (7 bases). V was clipped by 3 bases and J by 9 bases, with 21 bases between them. The CDR3 is 16 residues long. Germline CDR1 MNHEY, CDR2 SMNVEV (reference sequence).

This clonotype was seen only a few times. The V gene is TRBV20-1, the J gene TRBJ1-1; a possible D gene is TRBD1 (6 bases). The CDR3 consists of 14 residues. Germline-derived CDR1 and CDR2 are DFQATT and SNEGSKA (reference sequence). The V gene lost 3 bases and the J gene lost 5 bases, with 16 bases spanning the gap. The CDR3 coding sequence is TGCAGTGCTAGCCCCAAGGGGGGGCGAACTGAAGCTTTCTTT. Encoded protein: CSASPKGGRTEAFF.

This clonotype turned up a few times. The chain uses TRBV12-3 or TRBV12-4 and TRBJ1-2, with D unresolved. V was clipped by 6 bases and J by 8 bases, with 13 bases between them. CDR3 length: 12 amino acids. CDR3 nucleotide sequence: TGTGCCAGCAGCCCTTCCTGGGTGGGCTACACCTTC. This gives the protein CASSPSWVGYTF.

This clonotype was detected a few times. The chain carries TRBV27 and TRBJ1-2; D is perhaps TRBD1 (5 bases). The germline V gene has CDR1 MNHEY and CDR2 SMNVEV (reference sequence). Trimming cost V 2 bases and J 4 bases, with 14 bases left between them. The CDR3 has 15 residues. CDR3 region: CASSLKVGVTYGYTF. CDR3 in DNA: TGTGCCAGCAGTTTAAAAGTAGGGGTCACCTATGGCTACACCTTC.

This clonotype showed up just a few times. This chain uses TRBV7-3 with TRBJ2-7, with 7 positions matching TRBD1. Trimming removed 4 bases from V and 3 bases from J; junction bases left unmatched: 6. The CDR3 has 14 residues. Germline V gene lookup returns CDR1 SGHTA and CDR2 FQGTGA. CDR3 bases: TGTGCCAGCAGCTGGACAGGCGGAGACTACGAGCAGTACTTC. This encodes CASSWTGGDYEQYF.

This chain connects TRBV12-3 or TRBV12-4 to TRBJ2-3, with D possibly matching TRBD2 (6 bases). CDR3 length: 12 residues. V lost 6 bases to trimming and J lost 6 bases, with 10 bases between them. Here the CDR3 DNA reads TGTGCCAGCAGCTACCGGGGGGATACGCAGTATTTT. Translation: CASSYRGDTQYF.

This clonotype was observed a handful of times. This chain's CDR3 is CASSPDPGTAYEQYF. CDR3 nucleotides: TGTGCCAGCAGCCCGGATCCCGGGACAGCCTACGAGCAGTACTTC. The gene calls are TRBV9 and TRBJ2-7; 7 nucleotides line up with TRBD1. The length of the CDR3 is 15 residues. Germline V gene lookup returns CDR1 SGDLS and CDR2 YYNGEE. V was clipped by 4 bases and J by 2 bases; unmatched bases: 9.

This clonotype was seen more than once but under ten times. V gene TRBV12-3 or TRBV12-4 combines with J gene TRBJ1-1, with 9 positions matching TRBD1. The CDR3 loop spans 17 amino acids. V gave up 2 bases and J gave up 4 bases; unmatched junction bases: 11. CDR3 in DNA: TGTGCCAGCAGTTTAACCTTGGACAGGGGTTGGGGCACTGAAGCTTTCTTT. This gives the protein CASSLTLDRGWGTEAFF.

The rearrangement links TRBV30 to TRBJ2-2; no reliable D call. CDR3 size: 14 residues. Trimming cost V 4 bases and J 5 bases, with 14 bases left between them. CDR1 and CDR2 from the germline V gene are GTSNPN and SVGIG (reference sequence). CDR3 DNA sequence: TGTGCCTGGACTTCATGGTTAAGGACCGGGGAGCTGTTTTTT. Translation gives CAWTSWLRTGELFF.

This clonotype was observed a handful of times. This chain links TRBV20-1 with TRBJ1-3; no firm D call. Germline CDR1 and CDR2: DFQATT and SNEGSKA (reference sequence). V was clipped by 3 bases and J by 0 bases, with 9 bases between them. The length of the CDR3 is 14 residues. CDR3 residues: CSASLGNSGNTIYF. For the CDR3, the DNA is TGCAGTGCTAGTCTTGGCAACTCTGGAAACACCATATATTTT.

The rearrangement joins TRBV30 to TRBJ2-2; 7 bases match TRBD2. Losses at the gene ends were 3 bases for V and 1 base for J; bases not matched to a gene: 8. CDR3 length equals 16 residues. Germline V gene sequence: CDR1 GTSNPN, CDR2 SVGIG (reference sequence). CDR3 bases: TGTGCCTGGAGGGGATGGGTAGCGGGGAACACCGGGGAGCTGTTTTTT. Translated, it gives CAWRGWVAGNTGELFF.